These T cell receptor beta chains were read from a single sample in a study of beta chain features in type 1 diabetes. TCRdb's table, derived via immunoSEQ multiplex PCR, lists solely in-frame clones and lacks some. The sample consists of about 470,000 clones, about 30% of them appearing once. The sequenced sample consisted of naive CD4+ T cells from blood. Receptors were obtained from a man aged 18 to 30 in good health. Each CDR3 is given with its conserved first and last residue. The D gene is left open where the match is weak. Some rows have no size entry. The others give once, few or many, or a class for an expanded clone.

>TRBJ1-2|few|TRBV20-1|-
TGCAGTGCTAGTTTCCGCGATGGCTACACCTTC
CSASFRDGYTF
>TRBJ1-1|few|TRBV7-9|-
TGTGCCAGCAGCTTGTTTGGGGGCAACACTGAAGCTTTCTTT
CASSLFGGNTEAFF
>TRBJ2-7|few|TRBV18|TRBD2
TGTGCCAGCTCACCCGGGACTAGCGGCTACGAGCAGTACTTC
CASSPGTSGYEQYF
>TRBJ2-5|-|TRBV29-1|-
TGCAGCGTTGTAGAAGAGACCCAGTACTTC
CSVVEETQYF
>TRBJ1-5|-|TRBV9|TRBD1
TGTGCCAGCAGCGTAGGGGCAGGGGGTGGCAATCAGCCCCAGCATTTT
CASSVGAGGGNQPQHF
>TRBJ1-2|few|TRBV7-8|-
TGTGCCAGCAGCCACCAGGGCGAGGACTATGGCTACACCTTC
CASSHQGEDYGYTF
>TRBJ1-2|-|TRBV9|-
TGTGCCAGCAGCGTAGCGTCCTCCGGCTATGGCTACACCTTC
CASSVASSGYGYTF
>TRBJ2-3|few|TRBV5-6|-
TGTGCCAGCAGCTTGTCTAGCGCGAGGGGCGCAGATACGCAGTATTTT
CASSLSSARGADTQYF
>TRBJ2-7|-|TRBV7-2|TRBD1
TGTGCCAGCAGCGCAGGGACAGGGGGCTACGAGCAGTACTTC
CASSAGTGGYEQYF
>TRBJ2-1|-|TRBV10-3|-
TGTGCCATCAGTTCCGGGGCGGGCGGCTACAATGAGCAGTTCTTC
CAISSGAGGYNEQFF
>TRBJ2-1|-|TRBV7-9|-
TGTGCCAGCGGCCCCAGGGAGTTATTCAATGAGCAGTTCTTC
CASGPRELFNEQFF
>TRBJ2-3|few|TRBV29-1|TRBD2
TGCAGCGGACGTATAGCGGGAGATCGTGATACGCAGTATTTT
CSGRIAGDRDTQYF
>TRBJ2-5|-|TRBV28|-
TGTGCCAGCAGTGGATGGAATCGCCGGTACTTC
CASSGWNRRYF
>TRBJ2-7|-|TRBV4-1|TRBD2
TGCGCCAGCAGCCAGCAGGGACTAGGCAACTACGAGCAGTACTTC
CASSQQGLGNYEQYF
>TRBJ2-3|few|TRBV5-1|TRBD2
TGCGCCAGCAGCTTTACTAGCGGGCCTAGCACAGATACGCAGTATTTT
CASSFTSGPSTDTQYF
>TRBJ1-5|-|TRBV30|-
TGTGCCTGGAGTGATGCCCCCTGGGGCAATCAGCCCCAGCATTTT
CAWSDAPWGNQPQHF
>TRBJ2-3|-|TRBV5-4|TRBD1
TGTGCCAGCAGCACGGACAGGGATACGCAGTATTTT
CASSTDRDTQYF
>TRBJ1-2|few|TRBV7-9|-
TGTGCCAGCAGCTTAGATCCCAGGGGCTATGGCTACACCTTC
CASSLDPRGYGYTF
>TRBJ2-5|-|TRBV7-2|-
TGTGCCAGCAGCTTAGACTGGGAGGAGACCCAGTACTTC
CASSLDWEETQYF
>TRBJ2-1|few|TRBV19|TRBD1
TGTGCCAGTAGTGCGGACAGGGTGAATGAGCAGTTCTTC
CASSADRVNEQFF
>TRBJ2-5|-|TRBV25-1|TRBD2
TGTGCCAGCAGAAGGGTCGGGACTAGGAGTGAGACCCAGTACTTC
CASRRVGTRSETQYF
>TRBJ2-1|few|TRBV4-1|-
TGCGCCAGCAGCCCTTTTGGCGGAAGCTCCTACAATGAGCAGTTCTTC
CASSPFGGSSYNEQFF
>TRBJ1-4|few|TRBV4-3|-
TGCGCCAGCAGCCAAGAAGGACACGGCCTAAATGAAAAACTGTTTTTT
CASSQEGHGLNEKLFF
>TRBJ2-1|-|TRBV19|TRBD1
TGTGCCAGTAGTATCGGGCAGGGGGTCTCCAATGAGCAGTTCTTC
CASSIGQGVSNEQFF
>TRBJ2-1|-|TRBV9|TRBD2
TGTGCCAGTGAGAGGACTAGCGCTTTTAGCTCCTACAATGAGCAGTTCTTC
CASERTSAFSSYNEQFF
>TRBJ2-2|-|TRBV29-1|TRBD2
TGCAGCGGCAGGACTAGCGGGGATCCCGGGGAGCTGTTTTTT
CSGRTSGDPGELFF
>TRBJ2-7|-|TRBV7-2|-
TGTGCCAGCAGCTTGGCGATAGCGCACGAGCAGTACTTC
CASSLAIAHEQYF
>TRBJ1-1|-|TRBV13|-
TGTGCCAGCAGCAGAAACACTGAAGCTTTCTTT
CASSRNTEAFF
>TRBJ2-7|-|TRBV25-1|-
TGTGCCAGCAGTGAATTGAATTCCCCAAGCCCCGAGCAGTACTTC
CASSELNSPSPEQYF
>TRBJ2-1|few|TRBV30|-
TGTGCCTGGCAAAACCAGGGGAGTGAGCAGTTCTTC
CAWQNQGSEQFF
>TRBJ2-3|-|TRBV11-1|-
TGTGCCAGCACTCCAGGGCGGCGCACAGATACGCAGTATTTT
CASTPGRRTDTQYF
>TRBJ2-7|few|TRBV4-3|-
TGCGCCAGCAGCCAAGGGGTTTTAAGTCTTCAGTACTTC
CASSQGVLSLQYF